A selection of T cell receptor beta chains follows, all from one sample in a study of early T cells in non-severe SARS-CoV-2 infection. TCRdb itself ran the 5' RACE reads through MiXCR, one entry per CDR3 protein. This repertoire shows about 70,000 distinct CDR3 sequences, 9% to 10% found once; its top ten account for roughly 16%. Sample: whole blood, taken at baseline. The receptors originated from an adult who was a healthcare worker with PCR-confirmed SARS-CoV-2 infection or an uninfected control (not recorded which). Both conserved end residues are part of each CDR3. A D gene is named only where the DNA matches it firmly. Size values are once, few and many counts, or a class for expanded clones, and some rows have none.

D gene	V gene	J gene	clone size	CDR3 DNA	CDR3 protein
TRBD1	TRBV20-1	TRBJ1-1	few	TGCAGTGCTAATACAGGGGGCAACACTGAAGCTTTCTTT	CSANTGGNTEAFF
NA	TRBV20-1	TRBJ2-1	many	TGCAGTGCTAGAGATATGGGACAAATAAACAATGAGCAGTTCTTC	CSARDMGQINNEQFF
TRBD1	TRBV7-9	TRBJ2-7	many	TGTGCCAGCAGCGCAACCGGGACAGCTTCCTACGAGCAGTACTTC	CASSATGTASYEQYF
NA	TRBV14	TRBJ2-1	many	TGTGCCAGCAGCCAAATCAGCGGCAATGAGCAGTTCTTC	CASSQISGNEQFF
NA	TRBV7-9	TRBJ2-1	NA	TGTGCCAGCAGCCCCAGGAGCGGACAGACCAATGAGCAGTTCTTC	CASSPRSGQTNEQFF
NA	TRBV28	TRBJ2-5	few	TGTGCCAGCAGTTTAAACGGCGTACAAGAGACCCAGTACTTC	CASSLNGVQETQYF
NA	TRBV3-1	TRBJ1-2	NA	TGTGCCAGCAGCCTCTCGGAGGCGTATGGCTACACCTTC	CASSLSEAYGYTF
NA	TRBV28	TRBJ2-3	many	TGTGCCAGCAGGGGGGTGGTCGGCACAGATACGCAGTATTTT	CASRGVVGTDTQYF
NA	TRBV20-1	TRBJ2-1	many	TGCAGTGCTAGAGTTAGGGGCGCACTTACCTACAATGAGCAGTTCTTC	CSARVRGALTYNEQFF
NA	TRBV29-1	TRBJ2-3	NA	TGCAGCGGACGGGACAGCACAGATACGCAGTATTTT	CSGRDSTDTQYF
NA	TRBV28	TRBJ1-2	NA	TGTGCCAGCACGGGACACCGTGTCTATGGCTACACCTTC	CASTGHRVYGYTF
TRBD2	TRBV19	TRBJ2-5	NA	TGTGCCAGTAGTATACCAACTAGCGGCCAAGAGACCCAGTACTTC	CASSIPTSGQETQYF
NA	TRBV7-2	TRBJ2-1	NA	TGTGCCAGCAGCCCAACCCTGGGAGGAGGCGAGTTCTTC	CASSPTLGGGEFF
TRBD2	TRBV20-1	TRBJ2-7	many	TGCAGTGCTAGCCTAACGACTAGCGGGAGCGGCGAGCAGTACTTC	CSASLTTSGSGEQYF
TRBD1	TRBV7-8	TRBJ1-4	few	TGTGCCAGCAGCCCCCAGCGACAGGGGTCTGAAAAACTGTTTTTT	CASSPQRQGSEKLFF
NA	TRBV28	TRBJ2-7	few	TGTGCCAGCAGAAATGGACGGTACCTCTCCTACGAGCAGTACTTC	CASRNGRYLSYEQYF
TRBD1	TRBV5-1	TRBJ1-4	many	TGCGCCAGCAGCTTGACGAATTCCGGGACAGGGATCGAAAAACTGTTTTTT	CASSLTNSGTGIEKLFF
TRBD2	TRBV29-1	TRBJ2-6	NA	TGCAGCGTTGCCGGGACTAGCGTCTCGAGGGGAGGGGCCAACGTCCTGACTTTC	CSVAGTSVSRGGANVLTF
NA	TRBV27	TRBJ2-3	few	TGTGCCAGCGCGGATTTCGCAGATACGCAGTATTTT	CASADFADTQYF
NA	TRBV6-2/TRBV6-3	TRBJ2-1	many	TGTGCCAGCAGTTACGCGGGCAATGAGCAGTTCTTC	CASSYAGNEQFF
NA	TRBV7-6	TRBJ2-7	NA	TGTGCCATCGCCTACGAGCAGTACTTC	CAIAYEQYF
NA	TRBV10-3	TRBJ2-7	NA	TGTGCCATCAGAGATCGGCGGGCGTACGAGCAGTACTTC	CAIRDRRAYEQYF
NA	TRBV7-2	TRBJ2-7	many	TGTGCCAGCAGGGGTGGATTCGATAGCGAGCAGTACTTC	CASRGGFDSEQYF
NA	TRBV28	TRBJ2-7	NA	TGTGCCAGCGAAGGAGGGGCAGGGAAAGCAGAGCAGTACTTC	CASEGGAGKAEQYF
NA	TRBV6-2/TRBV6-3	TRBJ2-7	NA	TGTGCCAGCGCGGGACACTACTACGAGCAGTACTTC	CASAGHYYEQYF
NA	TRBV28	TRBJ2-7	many	TGTGCCAGCAGTCGCCCTTACGAGCAGTACTTC	CASSRPYEQYF
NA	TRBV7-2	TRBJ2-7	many	TGTGCCAGCCAACCCTTTTGGGACAGGGAGTCTAGCGGGAGCCGGGCAAGCGAGCAGTACTTC	CASQPFWDRESSGSRASEQYF
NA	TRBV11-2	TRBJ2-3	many	TGTGCCAGCAGCTTAGCTTGGTCGGCAAGAGGAGGGGGCTTCTCAGATACGCAGTATTTT	CASSLAWSARGGGFSDTQYF
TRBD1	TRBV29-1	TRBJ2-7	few	TGCAGCGTAACCGGGACAGGGGCCTACGAGCAGTACTTC	CSVTGTGAYEQYF
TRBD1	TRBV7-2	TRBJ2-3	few	TGTGCCAGCAGCCCAGGACAGGCTACAGATACGCAGTATTTT	CASSPGQATDTQYF
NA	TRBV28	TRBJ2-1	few	TGTGCCAGCAGGAAGGACCCGAGCTCCTACAATGAGCAGTTCTTC	CASRKDPSSYNEQFF
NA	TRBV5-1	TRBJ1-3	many	TGCGCCAGCAGCTTGGAGCCGGGGTTCGGAAACACCATATATTTT	CASSLEPGFGNTIYF
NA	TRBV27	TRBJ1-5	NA	TGTGCCAGCAGTTTAAGGGGGAGGCCGCCCCAGCATTTT	CASSLRGRPPQHF
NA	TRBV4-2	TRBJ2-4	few	TGTGCCAGCAGCCAAGTGACGGGCCCTGAGGGCATTCAGTACTTC	CASSQVTGPEGIQYF
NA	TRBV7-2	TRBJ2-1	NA	TGTGCCAGCAGCTTTGTGGAAAGATACAATGAGCAGTTCTTC	CASSFVERYNEQFF
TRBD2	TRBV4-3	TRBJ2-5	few	TGCGCCAGCAGCCAAGGGTCAGCGGGAAGCCAAGAGACCCAGTACTTC	CASSQGSAGSQETQYF
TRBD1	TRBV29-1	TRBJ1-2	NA	TGCAGCGTTAGGACAGGGGGCTATGGCTACACCTTC	CSVRTGGYGYTF
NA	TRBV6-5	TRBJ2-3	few	TGTGCCAGCAGTGAAGGGGTCGAAACAGATACGCAGTATTTT	CASSEGVETDTQYF
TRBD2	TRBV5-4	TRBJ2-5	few	TGTGCCAGCAGCGTCCCGGGAGGGTTAGAGACCCAGTACTTC	CASSVPGGLETQYF
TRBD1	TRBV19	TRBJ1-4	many	TGTGCCAGTAGTCTGACCGACAGGGGAAATGAAAAACTGTTTTTT	CASSLTDRGNEKLFF
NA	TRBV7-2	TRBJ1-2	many	TGTGCCAGCAGCTTAAGCGACAGCTATGGCTACACCTTC	CASSLSDSYGYTF
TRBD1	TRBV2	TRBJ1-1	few	TGTGCCAGCAACTTGGGACAGAGGAACACTGAAGCTTTCTTT	CASNLGQRNTEAFF
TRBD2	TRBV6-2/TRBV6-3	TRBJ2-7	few	TGTGCCAGCAGTTTTCTACGGACTAGTTTTTACGAGCAGTACTTC	CASSFLRTSFYEQYF
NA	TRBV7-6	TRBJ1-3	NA	TGTGCCAGCAGCTTAGGGGCCTGGGGGTTTGGAAACCCCATATATTTT	CASSLGAWGFGNPIYF
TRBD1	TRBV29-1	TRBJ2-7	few	TGCAGCGTGAGCCGGGACAGAGGGAACTACGAGCAGTACTTC	CSVSRDRGNYEQYF
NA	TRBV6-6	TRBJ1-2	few	TGTGCCAGCACCAATCTACAGGCTAACTATGGCTACACCTTC	CASTNLQANYGYTF
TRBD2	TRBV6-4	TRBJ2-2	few	TGTGCCAGCACCTCTAGCGGGAGCCGGTTCTCCGGGGAGCTGTTTTTT	CASTSSGSRFSGELFF
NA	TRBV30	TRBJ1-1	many	TGTGCCTGGAGTGTACGCAGGGGCGAAGCTTTCTTT	CAWSVRRGEAFF
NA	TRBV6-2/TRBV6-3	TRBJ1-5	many	TGTGCCAGCAGTTACTCCGGGTTAAATCAGCCCCAGCATTTT	CASSYSGLNQPQHF
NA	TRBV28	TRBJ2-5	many	TGTGCCAGCAGTTTTCCCCCTTCTGGGCGGACAGAGACCCAGTACTTC	CASSFPPSGRTETQYF
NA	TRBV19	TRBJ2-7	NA	TGTGCCAGTAGTATAGATGGGGGGCACGAGCAGTACTTC	CASSIDGGHEQYF
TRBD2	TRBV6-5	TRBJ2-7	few	TGTGCCAGCAGCGCACGACTAGCGGGAGGGCCTAACGAGCAGTACTTC	CASSARLAGGPNEQYF
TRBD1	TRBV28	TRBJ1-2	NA	TGTGCCAGCAATTCCCCCGGACAGGGGGACGGCTATGGCTACACCTTC	CASNSPGQGDGYGYTF
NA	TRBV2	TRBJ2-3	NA	TGTGCCAGCAGTGCCGGGGCGGCAGATACGCAGTATTTT	CASSAGAADTQYF
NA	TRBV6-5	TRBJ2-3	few	TGTGCCAGCAGTATGTGGCGGGCCCTCACAGATACGCAGTATTTT	CASSMWRALTDTQYF